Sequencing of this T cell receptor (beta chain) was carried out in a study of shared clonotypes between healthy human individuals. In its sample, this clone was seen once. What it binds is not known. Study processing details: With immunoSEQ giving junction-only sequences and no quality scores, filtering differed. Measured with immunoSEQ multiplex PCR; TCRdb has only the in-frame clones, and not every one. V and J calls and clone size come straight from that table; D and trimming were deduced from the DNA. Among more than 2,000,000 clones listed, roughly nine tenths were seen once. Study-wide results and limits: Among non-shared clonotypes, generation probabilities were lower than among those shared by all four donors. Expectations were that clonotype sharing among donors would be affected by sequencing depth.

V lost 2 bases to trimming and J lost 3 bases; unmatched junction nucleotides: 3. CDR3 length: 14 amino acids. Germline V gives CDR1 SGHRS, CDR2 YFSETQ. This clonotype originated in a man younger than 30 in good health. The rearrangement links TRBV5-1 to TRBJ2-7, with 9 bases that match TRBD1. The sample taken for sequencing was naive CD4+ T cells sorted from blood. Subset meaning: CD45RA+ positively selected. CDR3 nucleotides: TGCGCCAGCAGCTTCGACAGGGGGATCTACGAGCAGTACTTC. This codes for CASSFDRGIYEQYF.